The sequence of this TCR beta chain was determined in a study of blood T cell repertoires in COVID-19. Libraries were prepared by immunoSEQ multiplex PCR; TCRdb keeps only in-frame clonotypes and omits some of them. Of 50,000 to 75,000 clones listed, more than 70% are singletons. The length of the CDR3 is 14 residues. Germline CDR1 reads SGHDT; CDR2 reads YYEEEE. V was pared by 2 bases and J by 8 bases, with 5 bases of the junction left unmatched. This clone occurred once. The origin of this receptor is a woman aged 45-60 years with active or convalescent COVID-19. The V and J genes are TRBV5-6 and TRBJ1-4; TRBD1 matches at 8 bases. The source material was peripheral blood. The CDR3, as DNA: TGTGCCAGCAGCTTTCGACAGGGGAGGGAAAAACTGTTTTTT. Translating gives CASSFRQGREKLFF.